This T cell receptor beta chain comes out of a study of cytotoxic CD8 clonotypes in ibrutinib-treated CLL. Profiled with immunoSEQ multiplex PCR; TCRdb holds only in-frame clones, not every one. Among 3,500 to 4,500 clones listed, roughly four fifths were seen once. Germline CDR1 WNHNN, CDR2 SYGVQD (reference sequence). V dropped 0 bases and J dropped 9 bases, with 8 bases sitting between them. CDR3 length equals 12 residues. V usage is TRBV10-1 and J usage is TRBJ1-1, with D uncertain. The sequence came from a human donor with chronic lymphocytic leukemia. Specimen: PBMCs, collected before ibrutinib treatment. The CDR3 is CASSESSDKAFF. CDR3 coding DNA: TGCGCCAGCAGTGAGTCGTCAGACAAAGCTTTCTTT.